The 2 T cell receptor beta chains presented below share a single source sample, sequenced in a study of cytomegalovirus exposure and HLA in healthy donors. Amplification used 60 Vbeta primers and 13 Jbeta primers. The table came from immunoSEQ multiplex PCR; TCRdb's copy has only in-frame clones and leaves some out. The sample holds about 200,000 clones, about four fifths seen once. Sequencing used PBMCs. These receptors came from a male donor in good health and CMV-seropositive.

The rearrangement uses TRBV18 and TRBJ2-7; 11 bases are a match to TRBD1. The CDR3 spans 15 residues. V lost 3 bases to trimming and J lost 6 bases; unmatched junction nucleotides: 7. The germline gives CDR1 KGHSH, CDR2 LQKENI. CDR3 loop: CASSPLSGTGGEQYF. DNA for the CDR3: TGTGCCAGCTCACCTCTCTCCGGGACAGGGGGCGAGCAGTACTTC.

This chain joins TRBV2 and TRBJ1-2; maybe TRBD1 (5 bases). The germline CDR1 and CDR2 sequences are SNHLY and FYNNEI. Trimming shortened V by 4 bases and J by 8 bases, and 17 bases separated the two germline ends. This CDR3 contains 14 residues. The CDR3 spells CASSADRQSAGYTF. The DNA of the CDR3 is TGTGCCAGCAGTGCCGACCGACAGTCGGCGGGCTACACCTTC.